The source of this TCR beta chain is a study of blood T cells in healthy people across ages. Primers used in a second PCR of roughly 6 to 11 cycles were a sample-barcoded 5' primer and a J-beta primer mix. Each cDNA molecule, via a template-switch adaptor with 12 random nucleotides, was tagged. TCRdb recomputed calls from the 5' RACE reads with MiXCR, one row per CDR3 protein. The table includes more than 750,000 distinct CDR3 sequences, about 29% detected once. Study results and caveats: Long-lived and aged donors differed, with more naive CD4+ cells and higher diversity in the long-lived. PBMCs were not sorted, which prevented a conclusive comparison of naive versus antigen-experienced cells.

Concerning this clonotype itself: No antigen is known for it.

This CDR3 has 15 amino acids. The V gene lost 1 base and the J gene lost 1 base, with 11 bases spanning the gap. The germline gives CDR1 SGHRS, CDR2 YFSETQ. These data were also reused for a study on T cells of mothers and their children. That source adds: It was observed that no persistent microchimeric T cell clones could be detected.

This clonotype was sampled from a woman aged 35 to 49 in good health. The chain recombines TRBV5-1 with TRBJ1-1; maybe TRBD1 (5 bases). The source material was blood. CDR3 bases: TGCGCCAGCAGCTTGAGGACTGACAGGAACACTGAAGCTTTCTTT. This sequence encodes CASSLRTDRNTEAFF.